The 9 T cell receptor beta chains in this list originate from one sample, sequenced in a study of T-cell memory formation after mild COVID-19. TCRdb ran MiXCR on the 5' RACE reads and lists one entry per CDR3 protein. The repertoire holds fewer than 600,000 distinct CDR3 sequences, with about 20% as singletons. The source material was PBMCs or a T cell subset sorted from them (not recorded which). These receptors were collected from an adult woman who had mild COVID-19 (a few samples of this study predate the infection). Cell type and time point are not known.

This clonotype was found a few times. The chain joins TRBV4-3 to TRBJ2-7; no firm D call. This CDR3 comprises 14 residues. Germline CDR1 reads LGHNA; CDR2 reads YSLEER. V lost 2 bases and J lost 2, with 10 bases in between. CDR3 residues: CASSQMGSPYEQYF. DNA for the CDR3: TGCGCCAGCAGCCAAATGGGATCACCCTACGAGCAGTACTTC.

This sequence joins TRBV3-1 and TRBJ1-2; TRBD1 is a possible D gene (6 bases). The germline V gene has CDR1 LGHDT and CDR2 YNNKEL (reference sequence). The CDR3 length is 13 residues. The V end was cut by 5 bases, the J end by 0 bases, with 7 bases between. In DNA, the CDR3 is TGTGCCAGCAGCAGACAGGCTAACTATGGCTACACCTTC. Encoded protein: CASSRQANYGYTF. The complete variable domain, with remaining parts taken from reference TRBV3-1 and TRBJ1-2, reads DTAVSQTPKYLVTQMGNDKSIKCEQNLGHDTMYWYKQDSKKFLKIMFSYNNKELIINETVPNRFSPKSPDKAHLNLHINSLELGDSAVYFCASSRQANYGYTFGSGTRLTVV.

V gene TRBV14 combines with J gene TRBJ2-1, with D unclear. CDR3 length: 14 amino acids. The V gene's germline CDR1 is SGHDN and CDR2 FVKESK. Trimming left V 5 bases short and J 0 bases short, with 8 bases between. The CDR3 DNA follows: TGTGCCAGCAGCGACTGGAGCTCCTACAATGAGCAGTTCTTC. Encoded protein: CASSDWSSYNEQFF.

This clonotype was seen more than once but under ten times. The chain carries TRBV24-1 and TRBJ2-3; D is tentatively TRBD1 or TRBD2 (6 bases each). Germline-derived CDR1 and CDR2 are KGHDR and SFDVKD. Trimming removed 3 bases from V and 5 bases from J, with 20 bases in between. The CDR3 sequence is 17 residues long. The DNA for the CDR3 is TGTGCCACCAGTGATCCACGGACGGGGGCCCTAGGAGATACGCAGTATTTT. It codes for CATSDPRTGALGDTQYF.

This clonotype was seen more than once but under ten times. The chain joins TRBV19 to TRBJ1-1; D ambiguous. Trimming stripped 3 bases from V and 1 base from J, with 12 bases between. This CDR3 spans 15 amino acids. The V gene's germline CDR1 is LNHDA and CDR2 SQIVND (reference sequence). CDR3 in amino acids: CASSMPGEGNTEAFF. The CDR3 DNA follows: TGTGCCAGTAGTATGCCTGGGGAAGGGAACACTGAAGCTTTCTTT.

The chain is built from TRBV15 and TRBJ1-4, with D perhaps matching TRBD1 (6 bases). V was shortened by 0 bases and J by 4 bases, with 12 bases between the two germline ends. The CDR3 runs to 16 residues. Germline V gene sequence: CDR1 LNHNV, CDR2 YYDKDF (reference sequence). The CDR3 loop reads CATSREKGGGNEKLFF. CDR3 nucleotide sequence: TGTGCCACCAGCAGAGAGAAGGGGGGCGGTAATGAAAAACTGTTTTTT.

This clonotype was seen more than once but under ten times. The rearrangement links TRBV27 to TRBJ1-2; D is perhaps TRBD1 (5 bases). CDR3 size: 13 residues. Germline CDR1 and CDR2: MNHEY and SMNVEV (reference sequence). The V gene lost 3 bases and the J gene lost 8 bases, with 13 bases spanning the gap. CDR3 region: CASSLGGRVGYTF. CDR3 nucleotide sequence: TGTGCCAGCAGTTTGGGGGGAAGGGTCGGCTACACCTTC.

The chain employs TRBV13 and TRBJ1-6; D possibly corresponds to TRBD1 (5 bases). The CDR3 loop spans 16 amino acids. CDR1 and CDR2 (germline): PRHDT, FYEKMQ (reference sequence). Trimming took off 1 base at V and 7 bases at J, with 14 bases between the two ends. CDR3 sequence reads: CASSLVMGRENSPLHF. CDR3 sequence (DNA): TGTGCCAGCAGCTTAGTGATGGGACGGGAGAATTCACCCCTCCACTTT.

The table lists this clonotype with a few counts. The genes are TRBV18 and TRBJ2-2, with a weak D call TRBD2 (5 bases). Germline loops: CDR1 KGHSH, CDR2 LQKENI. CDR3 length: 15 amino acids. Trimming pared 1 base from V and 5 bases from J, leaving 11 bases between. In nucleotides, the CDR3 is TGTGCCAGCTCACCACGGACTCCCGAAACCGGGGAGCTGTTTTTT. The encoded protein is CASSPRTPETGELFF.